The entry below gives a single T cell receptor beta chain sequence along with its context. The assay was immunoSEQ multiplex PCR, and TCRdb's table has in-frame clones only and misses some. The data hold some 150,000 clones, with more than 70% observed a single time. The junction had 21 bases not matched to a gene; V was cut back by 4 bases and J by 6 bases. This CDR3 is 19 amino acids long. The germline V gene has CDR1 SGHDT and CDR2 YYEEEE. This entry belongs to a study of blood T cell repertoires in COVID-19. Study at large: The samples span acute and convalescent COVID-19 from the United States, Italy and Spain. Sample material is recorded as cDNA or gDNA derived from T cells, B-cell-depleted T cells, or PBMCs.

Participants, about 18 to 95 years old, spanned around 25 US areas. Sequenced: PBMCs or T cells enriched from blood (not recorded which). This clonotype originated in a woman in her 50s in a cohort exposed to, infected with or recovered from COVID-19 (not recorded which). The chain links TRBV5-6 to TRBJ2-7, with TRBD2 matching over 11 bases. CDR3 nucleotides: TGTGCCAGCAGCCCATCTCCGTATCTAGCGGGAGGTCGTTATGCCGAGCAGTACTTC. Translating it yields CASSPSPYLAGGRYAEQYF. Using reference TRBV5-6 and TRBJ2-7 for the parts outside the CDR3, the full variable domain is DAGVTQSPTHLIKTRGQQVTLRCSPKSGHDTVSWYQQALGQGPQFIFQYYEEEERQRGNFPDRFSGHQFPNYSSELNVNALLLGDSALYLCASSPSPYLAGGRYAEQYFGPGTRLTVT.